Below are 25 T cell receptor beta chains sequenced from a single sample in a study of OX40 agonist ivuxolimab in advanced cancers. Assay used: immunoSEQ multiplex PCR; TCRdb lists only in-frame clones, some missing. Of approximately 70,000 clones in the sample, approximately 88% were seen once. The input for sequencing was CD4+ or CD8+ T cells sorted from blood, taken in a trial of the OX40 agonist ivuxolimab. These TCRs come from an adult with an advanced solid tumor such as melanoma, head and neck, liver or kidney cancer.

This sequence joins TRBV27 and TRBJ1-2; 8 bases map to TRBD1. CDR1 and CDR2 (germline): MNHEY, SMNVEV (reference sequence). This CDR3 comprises 13 residues. The J segment lost 7 bases and the V segment lost 4 bases, leaving 5 bases of the junction unmatched. The CDR3 DNA reads as TGTGCCAGCAGTTCCAGGACAGGGTTTGGCTACACCTTC. This gives the protein CASSSRTGFGYTF.

The chain is built from TRBV5-5 and TRBJ1-2, with D uncertain. The V and J ends lost 4 bases and 8 bases respectively, with 18 bases between them. CDR3 length: 14 amino acids. The germline V gene has CDR1 SGHKS and CDR2 YYEKEE (reference sequence). The CDR3 spells CASSLRADVGGYTF. CDR3 DNA sequence: TGTGCCAGCAGCCTTCGGGCAGACGTAGGGGGCTACACCTTC.

This clone occurred a few times. V gene TRBV7-2 combines with J gene TRBJ2-7; D gene ambiguous. V lost 3 bases to trimming and J lost 6 bases, with 6 bases between them. Germline lookup yields CDR1 SGHTA and CDR2 FQGNSA. CDR3 length: 11 residues. Here the CDR3 DNA reads TGTGCCAGCAGCTTTTACAGCGAGCAGTACTTC. This sequence encodes CASSFYSEQYF.

V and J are TRBV7-9 and TRBJ1-1; D gene uncertain. The CDR3 totals 12 residues. The V gene lost 5 bases and the J gene lost 8 bases, with 12 bases spanning the gap. The germline CDR1 and CDR2 sequences are SEHNR and FQNEAQ (reference sequence). The CDR3 coding sequence is TGTGCCAGCAGCCCTGGCGCCGTAGAAGCTTTCTTT. As protein: CASSPGAVEAFF.

This clone was seen only a few times. CDR3 sequence (DNA): TGTGCCAGCAGCCAAGATGGGACAGGGGGCAATCAGCCCCAGCATTTT. It codes for CASSQDGTGGNQPQHF. The rearrangement uses TRBV4-2 and TRBJ1-5; TRBD1 matches 10 bases. CDR1 LGHNA and CDR2 YNFKEQ come from the germline V gene. The CDR3 is 16 residues long. With V trimmed by 0 bases and J by 2 bases, 1 base remained unmatched.

The genes are TRBV28 and TRBJ1-6; possibly TRBD1 for D (5 bases). V was trimmed by 3 bases and J by 9 bases, leaving 6 bases between them. The CDR3 contains 12 residues. Germline CDR1 and CDR2: MDHEN and SYDVKM. The CDR3 DNA sequence: TGTGCCAGCAGTTTGCAGGGTTCACCCCTCCACTTT. Amino acids: CASSLQGSPLHF.

The DNA of the CDR3 is TGTGCCATCAGTGAGAGGGACAGTGACAATGAGCAGTTCTTC. This gives the protein CAISERDSDNEQFF. The chain uses TRBV10-3 and TRBJ2-1, with 7 bases fitting TRBD1. The V gene end was trimmed by 2 bases and the J gene end by 5 bases; junction bases not matched to a gene: 3. Germline V gene data show CDR1 as ENHRY and CDR2 as SYGVKD. The CDR3 has 14 amino acids.

This clone has a single count. J is TRBJ1-1 and V is TRBV7-8; perhaps TRBD1 as D (5 bases). Trimming cost V 1 base and J 0 bases, with 12 bases left between them. The germline V gene has CDR1 SGHVS and CDR2 FQNEAQ. This CDR3 comprises 16 residues. The CDR3 region has the DNA TGTGCCAGCAGCTTAGTATTTACAGGCGTGAACACTGAAGCTTTCTTT. Encoded protein: CASSLVFTGVNTEAFF. The entire variable domain, with the rest obtained from reference TRBV7-8 and TRBJ1-1, is as follows: GAGVSQSPRYKVAKRGQDVALRCDPISGHVSLFWYQQALGQGPEFLTYFQNEAQLDKSGLPSDRFFAERPEGSVSTLKIQRTQQEDSAVYLCASSLVFTGVNTEAFFGQGTRLTVV.

The chain couples TRBV6-6 to TRBJ2-2; 8 bases map to TRBD1. J gave up 7 bases and V 8 bases, and 6 bases lay outside the gene matches. CDR1 MNHNY and CDR2 SVGAGI come from the germline V gene (reference sequence). The CDR3 sequence is 13 residues long. The CDR3 coding sequence is TGTGCCAGCGGACAGGGTCAAGGCGGGGAGCTGTTTTTT. It codes for CASGQGQGGELFF.

The V gene is TRBV5-5, the J gene TRBJ1-2, with 9 bases identical to TRBD1. This CDR3 has 18 residues. The V and J ends lost 4 bases and 1 base, in that order; junction bases with no gene match: 14. Germline values: CDR1 SGHKS, CDR2 YYEKEE (reference sequence). The CDR3 DNA reads TGTGCCAGCAGCAAGGGACAGGGCCCAGGAATAAATAACTATGGCTACACCTTC. Translated, it gives CASSKGQGPGINNYGYTF.

J is TRBJ1-1 and V is TRBV14; D uncertain. Germline CDR1 is SGHDN and CDR2 is FVKESK. The CDR3 has 12 residues. Trimming took 3 bases from V and 5 from J, leaving 7 bases between them. As DNA, the CDR3 is TGTGCCAGCAGCCACCGCTTAACTGAAGCTTTCTTT. This gives the protein CASSHRLTEAFF.

This clone has a handful of counts. This CDR3 reads CASSVFPGTEAFF. CDR3 DNA sequence: TGCGCCAGCAGTGTTTTCCCGGGCACTGAAGCTTTCTTT. The V gene is TRBV10-1, the J gene TRBJ1-1; D is undetermined. The germline V gene encodes CDR1 WNHNN and CDR2 SYGVQD (reference sequence). Trimming took off 4 bases at V and 4 bases at J, with 10 bases between the two ends. This CDR3 contains 13 residues.

This clone was seen a handful of times. The CDR3 sequence is CASSEVTQGALNTGELFF. DNA of the CDR3: TGTGCCAGCAGTGAAGTAACACAGGGGGCCCTCAACACCGGGGAGCTGTTTTTT. The chain is built from TRBV6-1 and TRBJ2-2; TRBD1 agrees at 9 bases. With V trimmed by 1 base and J by 2 bases, 8 bases remained unmatched. The V gene's germline CDR1 is MNHNS and CDR2 SASEGT. This CDR3 contains 18 residues.

The chain carries TRBV2 and TRBJ2-3, with D hard to call. The CDR3 runs to 14 residues. Trimming pared 5 bases from V and 2 bases from J, leaving 11 bases between. Germline CDR1 is SNHLY and CDR2 is FYNNEI. The DNA for the CDR3 is TGTGCCAGCAGTCCTGGAACGATCACAGATACGCAGTATTTT. Its translation is CASSPGTITDTQYF.

This clone appeared once. The chain carries TRBV27 and TRBJ2-7, with D perhaps matching TRBD1 (5 bases). Trimming removed 3 bases from V and 1 base from J, with 13 bases in between. Germline V gives CDR1 MNHEY, CDR2 SMNVEV (reference sequence). There are 15 residues in the CDR3. The CDR3 sequence is CASSLGLRQSYEQYF. The CDR3 region has the DNA TGTGCCAGCAGTTTGGGTCTGAGACAGTCCTACGAGCAGTACTTC.

This chain joins TRBV5-1 and TRBJ1-2; D is perhaps TRBD1 (5 bases). From germline, CDR1 is SGHRS and CDR2 YFSETQ. The CDR3 has 13 residues. Trimming shortened V by 0 bases and J by 4 bases, and 7 bases separated the two germline ends. CDR3 bases: TGCGCCAGCAGCTTGGGACAGACCTATGGCTACACCTTC. It yields the protein CASSLGQTYGYTF. Combining the CDR3 with reference TRBV5-1 and TRBJ1-2 gives the whole variable domain KAGVTQTPRYLIKTRGQQVTLSCSPISGHRSVSWYQQTPGQGLQFLFEYFSETQRNKGNFPGRFSGRQFSNSRSEMNVSTLELGDSALYLCASSLGQTYGYTFGSGTRLTVV.

This chain joins TRBV2 and TRBJ1-2; TRBD1 matches at 7 bases. The ends lost 6 bases at V and 0 bases at J; junction bases unmatched: 4. The CDR3 loop spans 14 amino acids. Germline V CDR1 and CDR2: SNHLY, FYNNEI. The CDR3 is CASRGQSPNYGYTF. The CDR3 DNA reads TGTGCCAGCAGGGGACAGTCCCCTAACTATGGCTACACCTTC.

V and J are TRBV10-3 and TRBJ1-1; TRBD1 matches at 9 bases. CDR3 length equals 14 residues. J lost 8 bases, V lost 0 bases, and 4 bases had no gene match. The germline V gene has CDR1 ENHRY and CDR2 SYGVKD. For the CDR3, the DNA is TGTGCCATCAGTGAGTCGACAGGGGGTGGGGAAGCTTTCTTT. Translated: CAISESTGGGEAFF.

The chain has TRBV5-1 and TRBJ2-1, with 7 bases fitting TRBD2. The length of the CDR3 is 16 residues. V shed 2 bases and J 1 base; nucleotides not matched to a gene: 6. Looked up from germline, CDR1 is SGHRS and CDR2 is YFSETQ. Here the CDR3 DNA reads TGCGCCAGCAGCTTATCAGCGGGGTCGTCCTACAATGAGCAGTTCTTC. The encoded protein is CASSLSAGSSYNEQFF.

The chain has TRBV6-1 and TRBJ2-1, with D hard to call. This CDR3 region has 13 residues. The V gene lost 4 bases and the J gene lost 3 bases, with 7 bases spanning the gap. Germline V CDR1 and CDR2: MNHNS, SASEGT. The CDR3 loop reads CASSGPHYNEQFF. The CDR3 nucleotides are TGTGCCAGCAGTGGACCCCACTACAATGAGCAGTTCTTC.

The V call is TRBV6-1, the J call TRBJ1-3, with 8 positions matching TRBD1. Germline V gene lookup returns CDR1 MNHNS and CDR2 SASEGT. The CDR3 spans 13 residues. Trimming cost V 4 bases and J 10 bases; bases outside gene matches: 6. The CDR3 sequence: CASSGTGMGTIYF. The CDR3 DNA reads TGTGCCAGCAGTGGGACAGGGATGGGAACCATATATTTT.

The J gene is TRBJ2-3, the V gene TRBV6-1; D is undetermined. Trimming took off 2 bases at V and 6 bases at J, with 6 bases between the two ends. Germline CDR1 is MNHNS and CDR2 is SASEGT. CDR3 length equals 12 residues. CDR3 nucleotide sequence: TGTGCCAGCAGTGAACTGGGTGATACGCAGTATTTT. This gives the protein CASSELGDTQYF.

The chain joins TRBV7-9 to TRBJ1-6; the match to TRBD1 covers 9 bases. CDR3 size: 15 residues. V dropped 4 bases and J dropped 7; count of bases not matched to a gene: 5. Per germline, CDR1 SEHNR and CDR2 FQNEAQ (reference sequence). This chain's CDR3 is CASSYGQGNNSPLHF. As DNA, the CDR3 is TGTGCCAGCAGCTACGGACAGGGGAACAATTCACCCCTCCACTTT.

This clone was observed once. V gene TRBV2 combines with J gene TRBJ2-2; D is uncertain. The CDR3 is made up of 15 amino acids. V lost 7 bases to trimming and J lost 1 base, with 13 bases between them. The germline gives CDR1 SNHLY, CDR2 FYNNEI. The CDR3 loop is CASTPGPVNTGELFF. Written as DNA, the CDR3 is TGTGCCAGCACCCCAGGACCTGTGAACACCGGGGAGCTGTTTTTT.

This chain joins TRBV5-1 and TRBJ1-1; 8 nucleotides align to TRBD1. The CDR3 contains 13 residues. Germline loops: CDR1 SGHRS, CDR2 YFSETQ. The J segment lost 5 bases and the V segment lost 3 bases, leaving 3 bases of the junction unmatched. DNA for the CDR3: TGCGCCAGCAGCTGGGACAGGCGAACTGAAGCTTTCTTT. This translates into CASSWDRRTEAFF.